Shown below are 29 T cell receptor beta chains from a single sample sequenced in a study of T cell responses to AZD1222 COVID-19 vaccine. Profiled with immunoSEQ multiplex PCR; TCRdb holds only in-frame clones, not every one. The sample has some 150,000 clones; around 92% are singletons. Sequenced material: peripheral blood, taken on day 0 of MenACWY control vaccination. These receptors all stem from an adult in good health.

The V call is TRBV28, the J call TRBJ2-2; 9 bases line up with TRBD1. Germline loops: CDR1 MDHEN, CDR2 SYDVKM. Trimming at V came to 6 bases and at J to 4 bases, leaving 9 bases not matched to a gene. The CDR3 runs 16 residues. This CDR3 reads CASSLQGARGTGELFF. The CDR3 DNA follows: TGTGCCAGCAGCCTACAGGGGGCGCGGGGCACCGGGGAGCTGTTTTTT.

With regard to this clone: The sample carries other DNA sequences with the same CDR3. CDR3 sequence: CASSYSGRQETQYF. In DNA form, the CDR3 reads TGTGCCAGCAGTTACAGCGGGAGGCAAGAGACCCAGTACTTC. The chain couples TRBV6-5 to TRBJ2-5; 9 bases agree with TRBD2. After removal of 2 bases from V and 2 bases from J, the junction contained 0 bases not matched to a gene. This CDR3 is 14 amino acids long. Germline CDR1 reads MNHEY; CDR2 reads SVGAGI.

There are a few counts of this clone. The chain is built from TRBV30 and TRBJ2-1; TRBD2 is a possible D gene (6 bases). The CDR3 has 15 residues. Looked up from germline, CDR1 is GTSNPN and CDR2 is SVGIG (reference sequence). Trimming took 1 base from V and 1 from J, leaving 11 bases between them. CDR3 DNA: TGTGCCTGGAGTGCACTAGCTTCGTCCTACAATGAGCAGTTCTTC. This translates into CAWSALASSYNEQFF.

CDR3 sequence: CASSPTLRVGTEAFF. DNA for the CDR3: TGTGCCAGCAGTCCCACCCTGAGGGTGGGCACTGAAGCTTTCTTT. The chain joins TRBV28 to TRBJ1-1; D not certain. From germline, CDR1 is MDHEN and CDR2 SYDVKM. The ends were cut back, 5 bases at V and 4 bases at J, with 17 bases in the middle. This CDR3 is built from 15 residues.

The V and J genes are TRBV20-1 and TRBJ2-1, with 7 positions matching TRBD2. Trimming removed 3 bases from V and 5 bases from J; junction bases left unmatched: 4. In germline, CDR1 is DFQATT, CDR2 SNEGSKA (reference sequence). The CDR3 runs 13 residues. Here the CDR3 reads CSASMTSNNEQFF. In nucleotides, the CDR3 is TGCAGTGCTAGTATGACTAGCAACAATGAGCAGTTCTTC.

The chain is built from TRBV15 and TRBJ2-1; D is perhaps TRBD1 (6 bases). The CDR3 length is 12 residues. The V and J ends lost 4 bases and 9 bases respectively, with 10 bases between them. The germline V gene encodes CDR1 LNHNV and CDR2 YYDKDF (reference sequence). The CDR3 spells CATSNARGEQFF. CDR3 nucleotide sequence: TGTGCCACCAGCAACGCCAGGGGTGAGCAGTTCTTC.

The V call is TRBV4-3, the J call TRBJ2-3; 10 bases map to TRBD2. Trimming cost V 4 bases and J 6 bases; bases outside gene matches: 7. CDR1 is LGHNA, CDR2 YSLEER, per germline. The CDR3 length is 15 residues. The CDR3: CASSLSAGGPDTQYF. The CDR3, as DNA: TGCGCCAGCAGCCTCTCAGCGGGAGGGCCGGATACGCAGTATTTT.

This sequence joins TRBV7-9 and TRBJ1-1; TRBD1 aligns across 7 bases. Germline CDR1 reads SEHNR; CDR2 reads FQNEAQ (reference sequence). CDR3 length: 14 residues. V shed 6 bases, J shed 4 bases, and the junction held 8 bases outside the gene matches. CDR3 loop: CASRDTGVRTEAFF. Written as DNA, the CDR3 is TGTGCCAGCAGAGATACAGGGGTTCGCACTGAAGCTTTCTTT. Variable domain in full (rest from reference TRBV7-9 and TRBJ1-1): DTGVSQNPRHKITKRGQNVTFRCDPISEHNRLYWYRQTLGQGPEFLTYFQNEAQLEKSRLLSDRFSAERPKGSFSTLEIQRTEQGDSAMYLCASRDTGVRTEAFFGQGTRLTVV.

The chain employs TRBV12-5 and TRBJ2-7; D not certain. Germline V gene sequence: CDR1 LGHNT, CDR2 FRNRAP. Trimming removed 1 base at V and 1 base at J, with 8 bases between. The CDR3 is 14 amino acids. This CDR3 is CASGLEDTSYEQYF. The CDR3 DNA reads TGTGCTAGTGGTTTGGAAGACACATCCTACGAGCAGTACTTC.

J is TRBJ2-1 and V is TRBV6-6; TRBD2 agrees at 12 bases. The CDR3 runs to 16 residues. The germline CDR1 and CDR2 sequences are MNHNY and SVGAGI (reference sequence). V was clipped by 2 bases and J by 5 bases; unmatched bases: 4. CDR3 protein: CASSYQGLAGDNEQFF. CDR3 DNA: TGTGCCAGCAGTTACCAGGGACTAGCGGGCGACAATGAGCAGTTCTTC.

The chain employs TRBV7-5 and TRBJ1-3. TRBV7-5 is a listed pseudogene. The CDR3 loop spans 16 amino acids. CDR3 coding DNA: TGTGTCAGAAGCTTAGCGCAAGGGTCCTCTGGAAACACCATATATTTT. Translation: CVRSLAQGSSGNTIYF.

This sequence joins TRBV12-3 or TRBV12-4 and TRBJ1-5; 9 positions match TRBD1. V was clipped by 7 bases and J by 6 bases; unmatched bases: 4. CDR3 length: 13 amino acids. The CDR3 sequence is CASTGQGSQPQHF. The DNA of the CDR3 is TGTGCCAGCACCGGACAGGGGAGTCAGCCCCAGCATTTT.

The chain links TRBV7-6 to TRBJ1-6; D not resolved. Trimming removed 5 bases from V and 9 bases from J, with 11 bases in between. The CDR3 is 13 amino acids. Germline loops: CDR1 SGHVS, CDR2 FNYEAQ. The CDR3 DNA sequence: TGTGCCAGCAGCCTGGCTATAACTTCACCCCTCCACTTT. It yields the protein CASSLAITSPLHF.

V usage is TRBV7-6 and J usage is TRBJ2-3, with D tentatively TRBD2 (5 bases). The V gene's germline CDR1 is SGHVS and CDR2 FNYEAQ. The CDR3 contains 16 residues. Trimming pared 1 base from V and 2 bases from J, leaving 13 bases between. The CDR3 loop is CASSLEAAGLTDTQYF. DNA of the CDR3: TGTGCCAGCAGCTTAGAAGCGGCCGGGCTCACAGATACGCAGTATTTT. Full variable domain (missing parts from reference TRBV7-6 and TRBJ2-3): GAGVSQSPRYKVTKRGQDVALRCDPISGHVSLYWYRQALGQGPEFLTYFNYEAQQDKSGLPNDRFSAERPEGSISTLTIQRTEQRDSAMYRCASSLEAAGLTDTQYFGPGTRLTVL.

This clone has only one observation. This rearrangement joins TRBV7-2 to TRBJ2-5; 10 bases fit TRBD2. This CDR3 has 15 residues. Germline loops: CDR1 SGHTA, CDR2 FQGNSA. V shed 1 base, J shed 7 bases, and the junction held 6 bases outside the gene matches. DNA for the CDR3: TGTGCCAGCAGCTTAGAGGGACTAGCGCAGGCGACCCAGTACTTC. This gives the protein CASSLEGLAQATQYF. Drawing the rest from reference TRBV7-2 and TRBJ2-5, the complete variable domain is GAGVSQSPSNKVTEKGKDVELRCDPISGHTALYWYRQSLGQGLEFLIYFQGNSAPDKSGLPSDRFSAERTGGSVSTLTIQRTQQEDSAVYLCASSLEGLAQATQYFGPGTRLLVL.

This chain connects TRBV13 to TRBJ2-7; 7 bases agree with TRBD1. V lost 7 bases, J lost 5 bases, and 14 bases stayed unmatched. The CDR3 runs 15 residues. The germline CDR1 and CDR2 sequences are PRHDT and FYEKMQ (reference sequence). The CDR3 DNA is TGTGCCAGCACCGCGACAGGGATGGGGTTCCACGAGCAGTACTTC. Protein sequence: CASTATGMGFHEQYF. Full variable domain (missing parts from reference TRBV13 and TRBJ2-7): AAGVIQSPRHLIKEKRETATLKCYPIPRHDTVYWYQQGPGQDPQFLISFYEKMQSDKGSIPDRFSAQQFSDYHSELNMSSLELGDSALYFCASTATGMGFHEQYFGPGTRLTVT.

This clone has only one observation. The rearrangement uses TRBV4-2 and TRBJ1-1; D may be TRBD1 (5 bases). V was cut by 1 base and J by 5 bases, with 17 bases left in between. This CDR3 region has 16 residues. CDR1 is LGHNA and CDR2 is YNFKEQ in the germline V gene. As DNA, the CDR3 is TGTGCCAGCAGCCAAGGAGACGGGAGGCAGGGAACTGAAGCTTTCTTT. Its protein is CASSQGDGRQGTEAFF.

This clone was detected ten times or more. This chain links TRBV7-2 with TRBJ2-5; 10 bases fit TRBD2. This CDR3 contains 17 residues. V was clipped by 3 bases and J by 7 bases; unmatched bases: 14. Germline CDR1 and CDR2: SGHTA and FQGNSA. CDR3: CASSFSPPSGGPGTQYF. The CDR3 DNA sequence: TGTGCCAGCAGCTTTTCACCGCCTAGCGGGGGCCCAGGGACCCAGTACTTC. Full variable domain (rest looked up from reference TRBV7-2 and TRBJ2-5): GAGVSQSPSNKVTEKGKDVELRCDPISGHTALYWYRQSLGQGLEFLIYFQGNSAPDKSGLPSDRFSAERTGGSVSTLTIQRTQQEDSAVYLCASSFSPPSGGPGTQYFGPGTRLLVL.

This CDR3 is CASGSNTGGATEAFF. The CDR3 nucleotides read TGTGCCAGCGGTTCCAACACGGGGGGGGCCACTGAAGCTTTCTTT. This chain uses TRBV28 with TRBJ1-1; weak D call: TRBD1 (6 bases). The CDR3 extends over 15 amino acids. Per germline, CDR1 MDHEN and CDR2 SYDVKM. The V gene lost 8 bases and the J gene lost 4 bases, with 20 bases spanning the gap. Based on the CDR3 plus reference TRBV28 and TRBJ1-1, the full variable domain is DVKVTQSSRYLVKRTGEKVFLECVQDMDHENMFWYRQDPGLGLRLIYFSYDVKMKEKGDIPEGYSVSREKKERFSLILESASTNQTSMYLCASGSNTGGATEAFFGQGTRLTVV.

V gene TRBV9 combines with J gene TRBJ2-3; 7 nucleotides match TRBD1. The germline V gene has CDR1 SGDLS and CDR2 YYNGEE. The CDR3 loop spans 14 amino acids. Unmatched junction bases numbered 6, after V lost 3 bases and J lost 5 bases. Here the CDR3 DNA reads TGTGCCAGCAGCGGCACGACAGGGAGAGATACGCAGTATTTT. This translates into CASSGTTGRDTQYF.

The chain couples TRBV6-4 to TRBJ1-2; a weak D match, TRBD1 (6 bases). The V and J ends lost 6 bases and 2 bases respectively, with 10 bases between them. Per germline, CDR1 MRHNA and CDR2 SNTAGT. The CDR3 contains 13 residues. CDR3 DNA: TGTGCCAGCAGGGGGGCAGCCAACTATGGCTACACCTTC. Its protein product is CASRGAANYGYTF.

The rearrangement uses TRBV7-9 and TRBJ2-5; TRBD1 matches 10 bases. The CDR3 has 18 residues. The germline V gene has CDR1 SEHNR and CDR2 FQNEAQ (reference sequence). The ends lost 0 bases at V and 4 bases at J; junction bases unmatched: 11. The CDR3 DNA follows: TGTGCCAGCAGCTTAGCGGGCGGGGGACAGGGGCCTCGAGAGACCCAGTACTTC. This gives the protein CASSLAGGGQGPRETQYF.

V gene TRBV28 combines with J gene TRBJ1-5; possible D gene TRBD1, 5 bases. V lost 2 bases, J lost 7 bases, and 15 bases lay in between. The CDR3 contains 15 residues. Per the germline V gene, CDR1 is MDHEN and CDR2 is SYDVKM. In nucleotides, the CDR3 is TGTGCCAGCAGTTTAGTGGGGGAAGAGCGCCAGCCCCAGCATTTT. It translates to CASSLVGEERQPQHF.

The rearrangement uses TRBV6-5 and TRBJ1-6; no firm D call. The CDR3 contains 14 residues. The ends were cut back, 3 bases at V and 12 bases at J, with 15 bases in the middle. Germline V CDR1 and CDR2: MNHEY, SVGAGI. The CDR3 coding sequence is TGTGCCAGCAGTTATGGACTCAATTCGGGACCCCTCCACTTT. Translating gives CASSYGLNSGPLHF.

This chain joins TRBV11-3 and TRBJ1-6, with D perhaps matching TRBD1 (5 bases). Germline V CDR1 and CDR2: SGHNT, YENEEA. The V end lost 2 bases, the J end lost 7 bases, and 6 bases lay between the germline ends. This CDR3 contains 13 residues. The CDR3 protein is CASSLRGNSPLHF. As DNA, the CDR3 is TGTGCCAGCAGCTTACGGGGGAATTCACCCCTCCACTTT.

The chain uses TRBV4-2 and TRBJ2-7; the D gene is possibly TRBD1 (6 bases). Trimming removed 0 bases from V and 6 bases from J, with 12 bases in between. The CDR3 has 14 residues. CDR1 LGHNA and CDR2 YNFKEQ come from the germline V gene. The CDR3 spells CASSQDPQGREQYF. Written as DNA, the CDR3 is TGTGCCAGCAGCCAAGATCCTCAGGGGCGCGAGCAGTACTTC.

This clone was detected once. This chain joins TRBV6-5 and TRBJ1-2, with no clear D. The germline gives CDR1 MNHEY, CDR2 SVGAGI. V shed 7 bases and J shed 4 bases, with 16 bases lying between them. The CDR3 is 14 residues long. CDR3 nucleotide sequence: TGTGCCAGCACTGGGTCTCTAGGGTCCTATGGCTACACCTTC. Protein product: CASTGSLGSYGYTF.

V is TRBV30 and J is TRBJ1-5; tentatively, D is TRBD1 (5 bases). Trimming left V 2 bases short and J 4 bases short, with 12 bases between. The length of the CDR3 is 14 residues. Germline values: CDR1 GTSNPN, CDR2 SVGIG (reference sequence). The CDR3 is CAWSRDRQNQPQHF. The CDR3 coding sequence is TGTGCCTGGAGTAGGGACCGCCAAAATCAGCCCCAGCATTTT.

This chain joins TRBV7-3 and TRBJ1-1, with 8 bases lining up with TRBD1. This CDR3 is built from 14 residues. Germline V gene data show CDR1 as SGHTA and CDR2 as FQGTGA. The trim removed 5 bases at V and 4 bases at J, leaving 6 bases unmatched. CDR3 bases: TGTGCCAGCAGCCCGGGACAGGCGAGCACTGAAGCTTTCTTT. Protein sequence: CASSPGQASTEAFF. Drawing the rest from reference TRBV7-3 and TRBJ1-1, the complete variable domain is GAGVSQTPSNKVTEKGKYVELRCDPISGHTALYWYRQSLGQGPEFLIYFQGTGAADDSGLPNDRFFAVRPEGSVSTLKIQRTERGDSAVYLCASSPGQASTEAFFGQGTRLTVV.